A selection of T cell receptor beta chains follows, all from one sample in a study of early T cells in non-severe SARS-CoV-2 infection. TCRdb fed the 5' RACE reads into MiXCR, producing one record per CDR3 protein. The sample lists around 99,000 distinct CDR3 sequences; around 17% were seen once. The sample in question was whole blood, obtained at baseline. These TCRs come from an adult who was a healthcare worker with PCR-confirmed SARS-CoV-2 infection or an uninfected control (not recorded which). The CDR3 runs from the conserved cysteine through the conserved F or W. D genes are given only for firm matches. The listing skips clone size in some rows; elsewhere it reads once, few, many or a size class.

abundance: many; d_gene: -; v_gene: TRBV3-1; j_gene: TRBJ2-3; CDR3nt: TGTGCCAGCAGCCAAGGGCAGAGCGGCAAGTATTTT; CDR3aa: CASSQGQSGKYF
abundance: many; d_gene: TRBD1; v_gene: TRBV14; j_gene: TRBJ1-6; CDR3nt: TGTGCCAGCAGCGGACAGGGAAATTCACCCCTCCACTTT; CDR3aa: CASSGQGNSPLHF
abundance: few; d_gene: -; v_gene: TRBV11-2; j_gene: TRBJ1-1; CDR3nt: TGTGCCAGCAGCTTGTACTTTACCGAAGCTTTCTTT; CDR3aa: CASSLYFTEAFF
abundance: -; d_gene: -; v_gene: TRBV6-1; j_gene: TRBJ1-3; CDR3nt: TGTGCCTTTTTTTCTGACTCTGGAAACACCATATATTTT; CDR3aa: CAFFSDSGNTIYF
abundance: -; d_gene: TRBD1; v_gene: TRBV7-9; j_gene: TRBJ1-3; CDR3nt: TGTGCCAGCAGCCGGACAGGGGCTTCTGGAAACACCATATATTTT; CDR3aa: CASSRTGASGNTIYF
abundance: -; d_gene: -; v_gene: TRBV6-1; j_gene: TRBJ1-5; CDR3nt: TGTGCCAGCGGAGCGGGGGACGCTAGCAATCAGCCCCAGCATTTT; CDR3aa: CASGAGDASNQPQHF
abundance: -; d_gene: -; v_gene: TRBV6-1; j_gene: TRBJ1-2; CDR3nt: TGTGCCAGCAGTGAAGTACAGGGAAGCTGGCGTGGCTACACCTTC; CDR3aa: CASSEVQGSWRGYTF
abundance: -; d_gene: -; v_gene: TRBV12-3/TRBV12-4; j_gene: TRBJ2-4; CDR3nt: TGTGCCAGCAGTTTAGCGCAAAGGGGGACCAAAAACATTCAGTACTTC; CDR3aa: CASSLAQRGTKNIQYF
abundance: -; d_gene: -; v_gene: TRBV20-1; j_gene: TRBJ2-1; CDR3nt: TGCAGTGCTAGAGATCCCGAATATACATACAATGAGCAGTTCTTC; CDR3aa: CSARDPEYTYNEQFF
abundance: -; d_gene: -; v_gene: TRBV6-5; j_gene: TRBJ2-7; CDR3nt: TGTGCCAGCAGTTACGGGGGGACAGCCTACGAGCAGTACTTC; CDR3aa: CASSYGGTAYEQYF
abundance: few; d_gene: -; v_gene: TRBV6-5; j_gene: TRBJ2-3; CDR3nt: TGTGCCAGCACCCCACCCGGAGGCACAGATACGCAGTATTTT; CDR3aa: CASTPPGGTDTQYF
abundance: few; d_gene: TRBD1; v_gene: TRBV29-1; j_gene: TRBJ2-5; CDR3nt: TGCAGCGTTGAAGGGGACAGCCAAGAGACCCAGTACTTC; CDR3aa: CSVEGDSQETQYF
abundance: -; d_gene: -; v_gene: TRBV14; j_gene: TRBJ2-1; CDR3nt: TGTGCCAGCAGCCAAGGGGACTGGGGTTTCGTTAATGAGCAGTTCTTC; CDR3aa: CASSQGDWGFVNEQFF
abundance: many; d_gene: -; v_gene: TRBV20-1; j_gene: TRBJ2-2; CDR3nt: TGCAGTGCTAGAGATGGAGGGACCCGGAGTGGTATCGGGAAGCTGTTTTTT; CDR3aa: CSARDGGTRSGIGKLFF
abundance: -; d_gene: -; v_gene: TRBV5-6; j_gene: TRBJ2-1; CDR3nt: TGTGCCAGCAGCCCGGCGGGACATCCCTACAATGAGCAGTTCTTC; CDR3aa: CASSPAGHPYNEQFF
abundance: -; d_gene: -; v_gene: TRBV7-8; j_gene: TRBJ2-1; CDR3nt: TGTGCCAGCAGCTTAATCGGGTCGGGAGTGCCTTACAATGAGCAGTTCTTC; CDR3aa: CASSLIGSGVPYNEQFF
abundance: few; d_gene: -; v_gene: TRBV20-1; j_gene: TRBJ1-6; CDR3nt: TGCAGTGCTAGACAGGCCTTCGATTCACCCCTCCACTTT; CDR3aa: CSARQAFDSPLHF
abundance: -; d_gene: -; v_gene: TRBV5-1; j_gene: TRBJ1-1; CDR3nt: TGCGCCAGCAGCTTGCGCGACTTTTATGCCGAAGCTTTCTTT; CDR3aa: CASSLRDFYAEAFF
abundance: -; d_gene: -; v_gene: TRBV15; j_gene: TRBJ1-2; CDR3nt: TGTGCCACCAGCAGTGAGGAGTTCCAGGGCTATGGCTACACCTTC; CDR3aa: CATSSEEFQGYGYTF
abundance: few; d_gene: -; v_gene: TRBV4-1; j_gene: TRBJ1-4; CDR3nt: TGCGCCAGCAGCCAAGGGCCCCCCGGTGAAAAACTGTTTTTT; CDR3aa: CASSQGPPGEKLFF
abundance: few; d_gene: -; v_gene: TRBV5-6; j_gene: TRBJ2-4; CDR3nt: TGTGCCAGCAGCTTGGTCGGACAGCAAAACATTCAGTACTTC; CDR3aa: CASSLVGQQNIQYF
abundance: -; d_gene: -; v_gene: TRBV11-2; j_gene: TRBJ2-3; CDR3nt: TGTGCCAGCAGCACGGGACCCCCCACAGATACGCAGTATTTT; CDR3aa: CASSTGPPTDTQYF
abundance: -; d_gene: -; v_gene: TRBV7-2; j_gene: TRBJ1-5; CDR3nt: TGTGCCAGCAGCGCCTTGATGCAGCCCCAGCATTTT; CDR3aa: CASSALMQPQHF
abundance: few; d_gene: TRBD1; v_gene: TRBV20-1; j_gene: TRBJ1-2; CDR3nt: TGCAGTGCTAGAGGACGACAGGGTTCGGATGGCTACACCTTC; CDR3aa: CSARGRQGSDGYTF
abundance: -; d_gene: -; v_gene: TRBV18; j_gene: TRBJ2-7; CDR3nt: TGTGCCAGCCGGACGGACGCTTCCTACGAGCAGTACTTC; CDR3aa: CASRTDASYEQYF
abundance: -; d_gene: TRBD2; v_gene: TRBV28; j_gene: TRBJ2-1; CDR3nt: TGTGCCAGCAGTTTACCTCTAGCGGGAGGTCTGTCGTTCTTC; CDR3aa: CASSLPLAGGLSFF
abundance: -; d_gene: -; v_gene: TRBV27; j_gene: TRBJ1-6; CDR3nt: TGTGCCAGCAGTTTGTTCGCAGGCGTCTCCTATAATTCACCCCTCCACTTT; CDR3aa: CASSLFAGVSYNSPLHF
abundance: few; d_gene: -; v_gene: TRBV2; j_gene: TRBJ2-2; CDR3nt: TGTGCCACCTCCCCCCCAAGCGGGACCGGGGAGCTGTTTTTT; CDR3aa: CATSPPSGTGELFF
abundance: few; d_gene: -; v_gene: TRBV27; j_gene: TRBJ2-4; CDR3nt: TGTGCCAGTCGGGACACCGGCAAAAACATTCAGTACTTC; CDR3aa: CASRDTGKNIQYF
abundance: many; d_gene: -; v_gene: TRBV7-8; j_gene: TRBJ1-3; CDR3nt: TGTGCCAGCAGCTTAGCGGGCGGGCACTCTGGAAACACCATATATTTT; CDR3aa: CASSLAGGHSGNTIYF
abundance: few; d_gene: -; v_gene: TRBV7-9; j_gene: TRBJ2-4; CDR3nt: TGTGCCAGCAGCTTTTCCGGGAGCAAAAACATTCAGTACTTC; CDR3aa: CASSFSGSKNIQYF
abundance: -; d_gene: -; v_gene: TRBV28; j_gene: TRBJ1-3; CDR3nt: TGTGCCAGCAACGACGGAAGCTCTGAAAACACCATATATTTT; CDR3aa: CASNDGSSENTIYF
abundance: -; d_gene: TRBD2; v_gene: TRBV4-2; j_gene: TRBJ2-7; CDR3nt: TGTGCCAGCAGCCAAGCTTCTCTAGCGGGAGGGATCTACGAGCAGTACTTC; CDR3aa: CASSQASLAGGIYEQYF
abundance: few; d_gene: -; v_gene: TRBV7-2; j_gene: TRBJ2-7; CDR3nt: TGTGCCAGCAGCTCCTTACGCGAGCAGTACTTC; CDR3aa: CASSSLREQYF
abundance: many; d_gene: TRBD2; v_gene: TRBV5-1; j_gene: TRBJ2-1; CDR3nt: TGCGCCAGCACTTCCCCTCACCATAGCGGGCCCTACAATGAGCAGTTCTTC; CDR3aa: CASTSPHHSGPYNEQFF
abundance: few; d_gene: -; v_gene: TRBV20-1; j_gene: TRBJ2-3; CDR3nt: TGCAGTGCTAGAGGTCACACAGATACGCAGTATTTT; CDR3aa: CSARGHTDTQYF
abundance: few; d_gene: -; v_gene: TRBV20-1; j_gene: TRBJ1-1; CDR3nt: TGCAGTGCGAATCCCACAGTTCGGTCACGGAACACTGAAGCTTTCTTT; CDR3aa: CSANPTVRSRNTEAFF
abundance: few; d_gene: -; v_gene: TRBV10-3; j_gene: TRBJ2-5; CDR3nt: TGTGCCACTCGGCGGGACCCCGAGGTAGAGACCCAGTACTTC; CDR3aa: CATRRDPEVETQYF
abundance: many; d_gene: -; v_gene: TRBV24-1; j_gene: TRBJ2-3; CDR3nt: TGTGCCACCAGTGATTTGCGGGGCACAGATACGCAGTATTTT; CDR3aa: CATSDLRGTDTQYF
abundance: few; d_gene: -; v_gene: TRBV12-3/TRBV12-4; j_gene: TRBJ2-1; CDR3nt: TGTGCCAGCAGTTCGACATCCGGTTGGGTAAATGAGCAGTTCTTC; CDR3aa: CASSSTSGWVNEQFF
abundance: -; d_gene: -; v_gene: TRBV12-3/TRBV12-4; j_gene: TRBJ1-1; CDR3nt: TGTGCCAGCAGCGGGGGAACGAACACTGAAGCTTTCTTT; CDR3aa: CASSGGTNTEAFF
abundance: -; d_gene: -; v_gene: TRBV5-4; j_gene: TRBJ2-1; CDR3nt: TGTGCCAGCAGCTCTCACTGGGAGGAGCAGTTCTTC; CDR3aa: CASSSHWEEQFF
abundance: few; d_gene: -; v_gene: TRBV4-1; j_gene: TRBJ2-7; CDR3nt: TGCGCCAGCAGCCGGGCAGCTAGCGATAGCGGAAGCTCCTACGAGCAGTACTTC; CDR3aa: CASSRAASDSGSSYEQYF
abundance: few; d_gene: -; v_gene: TRBV5-1; j_gene: TRBJ2-1; CDR3nt: TGCGCCAGCAGCTTGGTTGGACCCAATGAGCAGTTCTTC; CDR3aa: CASSLVGPNEQFF
abundance: -; d_gene: -; v_gene: TRBV28; j_gene: TRBJ1-1; CDR3nt: TGTGCCAGCAGTTTTATAGGAGGCATGAACACTGAAGCTTTCTTT; CDR3aa: CASSFIGGMNTEAFF
abundance: -; d_gene: -; v_gene: TRBV7-2; j_gene: TRBJ2-7; CDR3nt: TGTGCCAGCAGCTCGGGACCGGGTTACGAGCAGTACTTC; CDR3aa: CASSSGPGYEQYF
abundance: -; d_gene: TRBD1; v_gene: TRBV9; j_gene: TRBJ2-1; CDR3nt: TGTGCCAGCAGCGTGACACCCGGGACAGATTACAATGAGCAGTTCTTC; CDR3aa: CASSVTPGTDYNEQFF
abundance: once; d_gene: -; v_gene: TRBV28; j_gene: TRBJ2-1; CDR3nt: TGTGCCAGCAGTTTAGCTGACTACCAGGGGGGCCTCTACAATGAGCAGTTCTTC; CDR3aa: CASSLADYQGGLYNEQFF
abundance: few; d_gene: TRBD1; v_gene: TRBV6-1; j_gene: TRBJ1-2; CDR3nt: TGTGCCAGCAGTGAGGGGACAGTCTATGGCTACACCTTC; CDR3aa: CASSEGTVYGYTF